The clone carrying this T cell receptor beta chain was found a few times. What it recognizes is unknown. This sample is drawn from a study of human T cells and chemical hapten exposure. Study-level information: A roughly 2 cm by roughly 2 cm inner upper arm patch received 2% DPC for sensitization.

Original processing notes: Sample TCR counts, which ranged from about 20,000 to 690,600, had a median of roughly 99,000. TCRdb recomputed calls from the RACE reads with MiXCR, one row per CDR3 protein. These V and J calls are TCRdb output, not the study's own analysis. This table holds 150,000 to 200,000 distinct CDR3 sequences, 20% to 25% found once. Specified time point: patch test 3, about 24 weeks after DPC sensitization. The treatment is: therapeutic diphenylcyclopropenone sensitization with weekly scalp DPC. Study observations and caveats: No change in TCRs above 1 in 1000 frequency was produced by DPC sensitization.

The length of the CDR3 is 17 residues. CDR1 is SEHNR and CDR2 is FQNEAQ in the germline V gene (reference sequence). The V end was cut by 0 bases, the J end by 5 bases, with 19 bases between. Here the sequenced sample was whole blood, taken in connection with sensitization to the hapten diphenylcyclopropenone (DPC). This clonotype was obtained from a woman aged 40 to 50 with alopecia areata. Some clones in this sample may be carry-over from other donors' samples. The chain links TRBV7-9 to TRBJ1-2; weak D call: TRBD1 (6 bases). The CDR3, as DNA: TGTGCCAGCAGCTTAGCGGCAGGGGAGGTTCCGGAATATGGCTACACCTTC. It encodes CASSLAAGEVPEYGYTF. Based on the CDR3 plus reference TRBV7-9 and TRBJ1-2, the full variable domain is DTGVSQNPRHKITKRGQNVTFRCDPISEHNRLYWYRQTLGQGPEFLTYFQNEAQLEKSRLLSDRFSAERPKGSFSTLEIQRTEQGDSAMYLCASSLAAGEVPEYGYTFGSGTRLTVV.